The source of this T cell receptor beta chain is a study of OX40 agonist ivuxolimab in advanced cancers. Turning to the study itself: Subjects had a mean age of 60 years, with a range of roughly 20 to 79; just over 80% were male. Antecedent anti-PD-1, anti-PD-L1 or anti-CTLA-4 therapy was permissible, with around 41% having received some.

V gave up 6 bases and J gave up 7 bases, with 21 bases separating them. The germline V gene encodes CDR1 MDHEN and CDR2 SYDVKM. This CDR3 comprises 15 residues. The table came from immunoSEQ multiplex PCR; TCRdb's copy has only in-frame clones and leaves some out. This sample carries approximately 66,000 clones, about 86% of them seen once, and the ten largest clones take about 0.78%. The chain uses TRBV28 and TRBJ1-2; TRBD1 might be the D (5 bases). Specimen: CD4+ or CD8+ T cells sorted from blood, collected in a trial of the OX40 agonist ivuxolimab. This receptor was taken from an adult with an advanced solid tumor such as melanoma, head and neck, liver or kidney cancer. The chain's CDR3 is CASRTGGGLLGGYTF. The CDR3 DNA reads TGTGCCAGCAGAACCGGGGGGGGTTTATTAGGTGGCTACACCTTC.